Included here is one TCR beta chain sequence, with context. The data belong to a study of OX40 agonist ivuxolimab in advanced cancers. The CDR3 has 14 residues. V was cut by 5 bases and J by 2 bases, with 13 bases left in between. Germline CDR1 is SEHNR and CDR2 is FQNEAQ (reference sequence). Profiling relied on immunoSEQ multiplex PCR, and the TCRdb table lists in-frame clones only, not all of them. Of approximately 90,000 clones listed, roughly nine tenths are singletons. The sample was CD4+ or CD8+ T cells sorted from blood, taken in a trial of the OX40 agonist ivuxolimab. The chain has TRBV7-9 and TRBJ2-7; possibly TRBD1 for D (5 bases). This receptor was identified in an adult with an advanced solid tumor such as melanoma, head and neck, liver or kidney cancer. The CDR3 is CASSPRADTYEQYF. The CDR3 bases are TGTGCCAGCAGCCCCAGGGCGGATACCTACGAGCAGTACTTC.